The 17 T cell receptor beta chains presented below share a single source sample, sequenced in a study of breast tumors, draining lymph nodes, adjacent tissues (dated by TCRdb to the mid-2010s). The library was made by multiplex PCR. The instrument given in TCRdb is Illumina HiSeq 2000. The public reads were reanalyzed by TCRdb: fastp trimming at Q25, MiXCR alignment, in-frame beta chains only. Every CDR3 protein is listed once, alongside the most common genes and DNA of its rows. The sample includes about 47,000 distinct CDR3 sequences, with approximately 22% observed a single time. Together, the top ten hold around 8.5% of the sample. The sequenced material came from breast tumor tissue. The receptors come from a female donor with breast cancer. Some clones in this sample may be carry-over from other donors' samples.

Ten or more counts support this clonotype. The chain has TRBV5-1 and TRBJ1-2; a weak D match, TRBD1 (6 bases). Trimming shortened V by 0 bases and J by 4 bases, and 13 bases separated the two germline ends. This CDR3 has 15 residues. The germline CDR1 and CDR2 sequences are SGHRS and YFSETQ. Here the CDR3 reads CASSLVTGQSYGYTF. In nucleotides, the CDR3 is TGCGCCAGCAGCTTGGTTACAGGGCAGAGCTATGGCTACACCTTC.

This clonotype was observed many times. The J gene is TRBJ1-2, the V gene TRBV2; D call uncertain. This CDR3 is 12 amino acids long. Per the germline V gene, CDR1 is SNHLY and CDR2 is FYNNEI. The V end was cut by 3 bases, the J end by 5 bases, with 7 bases between. CDR3 nucleotide sequence: TGTGCCAGCAGTGAGGAAGGGTATGGCTACACCTTC. Translated, it gives CASSEEGYGYTF.

This clonotype was seen many times. The V and J genes are TRBV7-9 and TRBJ1-5; D gene unclear. Germline lookup yields CDR1 SEHNR and CDR2 FQNEAQ (reference sequence). The V and J ends lost 1 base and 1 base respectively, with 17 bases between them. This CDR3 contains 18 residues. Here the CDR3 reads CASSLGEVGPDSNQPQHF. In DNA, the CDR3 is TGTGCCAGCAGCTTAGGGGAGGTCGGGCCGGACAGCAATCAGCCCCAGCATTTT.

The V and J genes are TRBV30 and TRBJ2-3, with TRBD2 identical over 13 bases. CDR1 and CDR2 (germline): GTSNPN, SVGIG (reference sequence). The ends lost 0 bases at V and 4 bases at J; junction bases unmatched: 1. CDR3 length equals 15 residues. This chain's CDR3 is CAWSVTSGRADTQYF. The CDR3, as DNA: TGTGCCTGGAGTGTAACTAGCGGGAGGGCAGATACGCAGTATTTT.

The chain carries TRBV24-1 and TRBJ2-5, with D unresolved. From germline, CDR1 is KGHDR and CDR2 SFDVKD. CDR3 size: 12 residues. V lost 9 bases to trimming and J lost 2 bases, with 9 bases between them. CDR3 residues: CATGQTQETQYF. The CDR3, as DNA: TGTGCCACCGGTCAGACACAAGAGACCCAGTACTTC.

V and J are TRBV27 and TRBJ2-1; TRBD2 matches 8 bases. With V trimmed by 3 bases and J by 5 bases, 3 bases remained unmatched. Germline lookup yields CDR1 MNHEY and CDR2 SMNVEV (reference sequence). The CDR3 is 14 amino acids. The CDR3 spells CASSFGRADNEQFF. CDR3 DNA sequence: TGTGCCAGCAGTTTCGGGAGGGCTGACAATGAGCAGTTCTTC.

This clonotype came up many times. The chain employs TRBV25-1 and TRBJ1-2, with unresolved D. The CDR3 has 13 amino acids. Germline assignment: CDR1 MGHDK and CDR2 SYGVNS. V lost 1 base, J lost 8 bases, and 11 bases lay in between. The CDR3 protein is CASSELVGRGYTF. The CDR3 coding sequence is TGTGCCAGCAGTGAATTAGTGGGGAGAGGCTACACCTTC.

In this sample, this clonotype turned up many times. The rearrangement uses TRBV2 and TRBJ2-7; no firm D call. Deletions cut 7 bases from V and 7 bases from J, with 11 bases between. The CDR3 extends over 11 amino acids. The germline V gene has CDR1 SNHLY and CDR2 FYNNEI. CDR3 residues: CASKAGWEQYF. CDR3 nucleotide sequence: TGTGCCAGCAAAGCCGGGTGGGAGCAGTACTTC.

This clonotype was seen at least ten times. The rearrangement joins TRBV4-2 to TRBJ2-5; 11 bases are a match to TRBD2. This CDR3 spans 16 amino acids. The germline V gene has CDR1 LGHNA and CDR2 YNFKEQ. Losses at the gene ends were 4 bases for V and 4 bases for J; bases not matched to a gene: 8. CDR3 in DNA: TGTGCCAGCAGCCCGGCCGGGACTAGCGGAGTAGAGACCCAGTACTTC. It codes for CASSPAGTSGVETQYF.

Within the sample, this clonotype is medium-sized. V is TRBV2 and J is TRBJ2-7; 9 bases fit TRBD1. The V gene's germline CDR1 is SNHLY and CDR2 FYNNEI. CDR3 size: 15 residues. V shed 6 bases and J 6 bases; nucleotides not matched to a gene: 12. CDR3 coding DNA: TGTGCCAGCAGACCTCAAACAGGGGGCGAGGGCGAGCAGTACTTC. Its protein product is CASRPQTGGEGEQYF.

Ten or more counts support this clonotype. The V call is TRBV7-9, the J call TRBJ1-2; D gene uncertain. Germline V gives CDR1 SEHNR, CDR2 FQNEAQ (reference sequence). The V end lost 0 bases, the J end lost 7 bases, and 9 bases lay between the germline ends. The CDR3 spans 13 residues. The CDR3 loop reads CASSLAEYSGYTF. The CDR3 bases are TGTGCCAGCAGCTTAGCGGAGTACAGTGGCTACACCTTC.

This clonotype was found many times. V gene TRBV20-1 combines with J gene TRBJ2-7; TRBD2 matches 12 bases. The CDR3 covers 14 residues. Germline trimming cut 5 bases from V and 3 bases from J; bases unmatched to any gene: 5. In germline, CDR1 is DFQATT, CDR2 SNEGSKA (reference sequence). The CDR3 DNA is TGCAGTGCTCTAGCGGGGGGGCTGGGCTACGAGCAGTACTTC. Protein: CSALAGGLGYEQYF.

This clonotype occurred a few times. The chain combines TRBV30 with TRBJ2-1; 10 positions match TRBD2. This CDR3 region has 15 residues. CDR1 is GTSNPN and CDR2 is SVGIG in the germline V gene (reference sequence). The V segment lost 2 bases and the J segment 7 bases; nucleotides outside the gene matches: 8. CDR3 sequence reads: CAWSFLAGVANEQFF. In DNA form, the CDR3 reads TGTGCCTGGAGTTTTCTAGCGGGAGTGGCGAATGAGCAGTTCTTC. Using reference TRBV30 and TRBJ2-1 for the parts outside the CDR3, the full variable domain is SQTIHQWPATLVQPVGSPLSLECTVEGTSNPNLYWYRQAAGRGLQLLFYSVGIGQISSEVPQNLSASRPQDRQFILSSKKLLLSDSGFYLCAWSFLAGVANEQFFGPGTRLTVL.

This clonotype was observed many times. The genes are TRBV7-9 and TRBJ1-2; D is ambiguous. V was cut by 3 bases and J by 1 base, with 6 bases left in between. Per the germline V gene, CDR1 is SEHNR and CDR2 is FQNEAQ (reference sequence). CDR3 size: 13 residues. DNA for the CDR3: TGTGCCAGCAGCTTTCTAGTTAACTATGGCTACACCTTC. It yields the protein CASSFLVNYGYTF. The full variable domain, completed using reference TRBV7-9 and TRBJ1-2, is DTGVSQNPRHKITKRGQNVTFRCDPISEHNRLYWYRQTLGQGPEFLTYFQNEAQLEKSRLLSDRFSAERPKGSFSTLEIQRTEQGDSAMYLCASSFLVNYGYTFGSGTRLTVV.

This clonotype has ten or more counts. V is TRBV9 and J is TRBJ2-7; D is possibly TRBD1 (6 bases). The CDR3 has 14 amino acids. From germline, CDR1 is SGDLS and CDR2 YYNGEE. The V end lost 0 bases, the J end lost 3 bases, and 10 bases lay between the germline ends. The CDR3 coding sequence is TGTGCCAGCAGCGTAGGAGGACAGATCTACGAGCAGTACTTC. This sequence encodes CASSVGGQIYEQYF. Full variable domain (missing parts from reference TRBV9 and TRBJ2-7): DSGVTQTPKHLITATGQRVTLRCSPRSGDLSVYWYQQSLDQGLQFLIQYYNGEERAKGNILERFSAQQFPDLHSELNLSSLELGDSALYFCASSVGGQIYEQYFGPGTRLTVT.

This clonotype has a count of ten or more. The chain combines TRBV6-1 with TRBJ2-1; a weak D match, TRBD2 (5 bases). CDR1 and CDR2 from the germline V gene are MNHNS and SASEGT. This CDR3 is 13 amino acids long. Trimming took 7 bases from V and 0 from J, leaving 7 bases between them. The CDR3 protein is CASTGVSYNEQFF. The CDR3 coding sequence is TGTGCCAGCACCGGGGTCTCCTACAATGAGCAGTTCTTC.

This clonotype appeared many times. The J gene is TRBJ2-3, the V gene TRBV29-1, with 8 bases identical to TRBD2. The J segment lost 0 bases and the V segment lost 3 bases, leaving 5 bases of the junction unmatched. The CDR3 is 15 amino acids. The V gene's germline CDR1 is SQVTM and CDR2 ANQGSEA. The CDR3 sequence: CSVDVLADSTDTQYF. The DNA for the CDR3 is TGCAGCGTTGACGTACTAGCGGATAGCACAGATACGCAGTATTTT.